This is a list of T cell receptor beta chains from one sample in a study of brain metastases from non-small cell lung cancer. Data came from immunoSEQ multiplex PCR; TCRdb stores just in-frame clones and leaves some out. This sample has approximately 3,100 clones; roughly 79% occur once, and the top ten carry about 7.5%. Specimen: primary lung tumor tissue. These receptor sequences come from a donor at least 40 years old with non-small cell lung cancer. CDR3s include the opening cysteine and the closing phenylalanine or tryptophan. Fields, in order: V gene, CDR3 length, J gene, D gene, CDR3 protein. D genes are given only for firm matches.

V: TRBV6-1
length: 13
J: TRBJ1-2
D: NA
CDR3: CASSEPGDYGYTF

V: TRBV4-3
length: 15
J: TRBJ1-3
D: NA
CDR3: CASSQESGWRNTIYF

V: TRBV6-2/TRBV6-3
length: 14
J: TRBJ1-1
D: NA
CDR3: CASSRGRTSLEAFF

V: TRBV7-9
length: 14
J: TRBJ2-7
D: TRBD1
CDR3: CASSWGQGRDEQYF

V: TRBV7-2
length: 14
J: TRBJ2-6
D: NA
CDR3: CASSLDYGANVLTF

V: TRBV6-5
length: 14
J: TRBJ2-3
D: TRBD2
CDR3: CASRPGGSTDTQYF

V: TRBV2
length: 15
J: TRBJ2-5
D: NA
CDR3: CASSEALQGGETQYF

V: TRBV3-1/TRBV3-2
length: 15
J: TRBJ2-7
D: NA
CDR3: CASSPRQVNGYEQYF

V: TRBV5-1
length: 14
J: TRBJ1-2
D: NA
CDR3: CASSLDQGSYGYTF

V: TRBV6-8
length: 14
J: TRBJ1-5
D: TRBD1
CDR3: CASSHRGFNQPQHF

V: TRBV2
length: 18
J: TRBJ1-5
D: TRBD1
CDR3: CASSAPNRPADRNQPQHF